The present entry profiles one T cell receptor beta chain with its context. This sample is part of a study of T cells in tuberculosis. Across the study: In South Africa, adults with active tuberculosis were compared with IGRA-negative and latently infected IGRA-positive adolescents.

Produced via immunoSEQ multiplex PCR; TCRdb's table is partial and in-frame only. The sample includes about 41,000 clones, about 96% of them seen just once. This TCR came from a donor aged 10-29 years with latent tuberculosis or without tuberculosis infection. Specimen: PBMCs.

The CDR3 DNA sequence: TGTGCCAGCAAAGACTCAGCATGGGGCTACACCTTC. Its protein product is CASKDSAWGYTF. The J gene is TRBJ1-2, the V gene TRBV6-1; D ambiguous. This CDR3 is 12 amino acids long. Germline CDR1 reads MNHNS; CDR2 reads SASEGT. V lost 7 bases and J 8 bases, leaving 14 bases between the germline ends.